This TCR beta chain was captured by sequencing in a study of Graves' ophthalmopathy and Graves' hyperthyroidism. This clonotype was counted at least ten times. CDR3 regions of TCR beta were amplified from RNA transcripts. HTBI primers were employed in first-round RT-PCR, then a second-round multiplex PCR followed. TCRdb reanalysed the multiplex PCR reads using MiXCR and keeps one entry per CDR3 protein. The sample has 620,000 or so distinct CDR3 sequences, around a fifth seen once. Source material: peripheral blood. The sequence was obtained from a young woman with stable Graves' hyperthyroidism. Some clones in this sample may be carry-over from other donors' samples.

CDR3 DNA: TGTGCCAGCAGTGACATGACTAGCGGCCAAGAGACCCAGTACTTC. Protein product: CASSDMTSGQETQYF. The rearrangement joins TRBV6-1 to TRBJ2-5; TRBD2 agrees at 9 bases. CDR1 is MNHNS, CDR2 SASEGT, per germline. Trimming took 3 bases from V and 1 from J; bases not matched to a gene: 3. This CDR3 contains 15 residues.